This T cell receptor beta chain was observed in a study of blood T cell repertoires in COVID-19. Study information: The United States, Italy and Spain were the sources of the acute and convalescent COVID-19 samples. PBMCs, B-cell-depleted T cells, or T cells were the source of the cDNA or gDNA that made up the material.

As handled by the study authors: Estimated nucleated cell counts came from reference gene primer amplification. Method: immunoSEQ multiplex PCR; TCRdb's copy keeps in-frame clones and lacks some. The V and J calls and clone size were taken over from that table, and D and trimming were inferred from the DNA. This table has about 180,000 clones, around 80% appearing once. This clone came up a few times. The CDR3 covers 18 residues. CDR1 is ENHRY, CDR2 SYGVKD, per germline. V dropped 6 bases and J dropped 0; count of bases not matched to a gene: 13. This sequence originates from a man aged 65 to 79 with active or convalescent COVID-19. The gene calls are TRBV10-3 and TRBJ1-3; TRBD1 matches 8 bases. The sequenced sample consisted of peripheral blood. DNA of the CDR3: TGTGCCATCAGGCCCGGACAGGGCACTACTCTCTCTGGAAACACCATATATTTT. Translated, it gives CAIRPGQGTTLSGNTIYF.